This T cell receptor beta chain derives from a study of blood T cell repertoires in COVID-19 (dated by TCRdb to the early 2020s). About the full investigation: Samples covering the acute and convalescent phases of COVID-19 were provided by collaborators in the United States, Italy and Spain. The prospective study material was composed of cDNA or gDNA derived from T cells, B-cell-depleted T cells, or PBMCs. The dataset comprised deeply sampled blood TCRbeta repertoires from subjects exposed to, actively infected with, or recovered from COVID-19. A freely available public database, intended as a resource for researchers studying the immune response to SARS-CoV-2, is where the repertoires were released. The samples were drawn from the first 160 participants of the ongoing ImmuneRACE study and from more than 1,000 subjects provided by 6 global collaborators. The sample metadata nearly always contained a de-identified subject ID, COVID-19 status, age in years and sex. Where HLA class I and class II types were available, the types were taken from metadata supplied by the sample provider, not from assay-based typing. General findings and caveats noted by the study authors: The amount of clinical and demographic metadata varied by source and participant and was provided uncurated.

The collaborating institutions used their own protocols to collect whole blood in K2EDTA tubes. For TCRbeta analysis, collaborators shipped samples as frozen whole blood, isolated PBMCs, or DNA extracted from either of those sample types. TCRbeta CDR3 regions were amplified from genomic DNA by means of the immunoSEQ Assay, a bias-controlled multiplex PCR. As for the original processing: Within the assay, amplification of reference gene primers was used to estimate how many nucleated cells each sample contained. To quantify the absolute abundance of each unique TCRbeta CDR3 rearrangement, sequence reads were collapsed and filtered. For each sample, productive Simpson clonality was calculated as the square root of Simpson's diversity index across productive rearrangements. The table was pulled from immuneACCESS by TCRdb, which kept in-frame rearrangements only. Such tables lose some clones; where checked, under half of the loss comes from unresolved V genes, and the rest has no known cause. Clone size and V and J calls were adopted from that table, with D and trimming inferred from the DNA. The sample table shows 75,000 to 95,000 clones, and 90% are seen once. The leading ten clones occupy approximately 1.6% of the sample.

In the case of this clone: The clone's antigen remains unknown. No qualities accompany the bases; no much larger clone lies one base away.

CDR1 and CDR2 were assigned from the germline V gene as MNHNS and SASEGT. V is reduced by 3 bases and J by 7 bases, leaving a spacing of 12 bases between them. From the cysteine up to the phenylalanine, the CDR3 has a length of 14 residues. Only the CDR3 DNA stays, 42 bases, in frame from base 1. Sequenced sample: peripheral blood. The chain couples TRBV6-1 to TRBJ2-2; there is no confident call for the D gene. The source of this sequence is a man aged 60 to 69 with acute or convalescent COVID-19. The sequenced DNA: TGTGCCAGCAGTGACGACAAACCGGACGGGGAGCTGTTTTTT. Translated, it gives CASSDDKPDGELFF.